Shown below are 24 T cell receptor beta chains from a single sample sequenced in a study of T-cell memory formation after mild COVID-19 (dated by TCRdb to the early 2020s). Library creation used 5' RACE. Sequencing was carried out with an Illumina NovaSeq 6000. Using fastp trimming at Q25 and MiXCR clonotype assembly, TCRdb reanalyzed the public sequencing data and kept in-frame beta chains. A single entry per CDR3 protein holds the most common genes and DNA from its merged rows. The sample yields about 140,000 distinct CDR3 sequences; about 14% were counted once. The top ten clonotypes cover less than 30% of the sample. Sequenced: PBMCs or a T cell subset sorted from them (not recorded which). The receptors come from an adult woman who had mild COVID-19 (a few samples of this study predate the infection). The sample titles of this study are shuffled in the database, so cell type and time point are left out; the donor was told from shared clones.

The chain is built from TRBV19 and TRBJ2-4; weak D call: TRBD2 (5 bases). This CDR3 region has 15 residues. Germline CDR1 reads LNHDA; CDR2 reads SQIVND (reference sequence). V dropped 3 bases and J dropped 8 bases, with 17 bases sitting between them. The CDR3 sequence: CASSIGLSSTYIQYF. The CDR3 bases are TGTGCCAGTAGTATTGGACTGAGCAGCACGTACATTCAGTACTTC. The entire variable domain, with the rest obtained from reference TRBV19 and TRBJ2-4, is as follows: DGGITQSPKYLFRKEGQNVTLSCEQNLNHDAMYWYRQDPGQGLRLIYYSQIVNDFQKGDIAEGYSVSREKKESFPLTVTSAQKNPTAFYLCASSIGLSSTYIQYFGAGTRLSVL.

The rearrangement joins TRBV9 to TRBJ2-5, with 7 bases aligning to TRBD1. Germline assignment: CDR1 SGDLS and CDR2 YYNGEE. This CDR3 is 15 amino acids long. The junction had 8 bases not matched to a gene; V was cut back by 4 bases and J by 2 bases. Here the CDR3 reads CASSPSAGGQETQYF. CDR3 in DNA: TGTGCCAGCAGCCCCTCGGCAGGGGGTCAAGAGACCCAGTACTTC.

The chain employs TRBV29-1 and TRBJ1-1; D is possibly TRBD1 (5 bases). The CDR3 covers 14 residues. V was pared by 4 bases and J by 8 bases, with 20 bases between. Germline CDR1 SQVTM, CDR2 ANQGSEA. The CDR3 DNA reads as TGCAGCGTTGTCACCGGGTGGGGCGGGTTAGAAGCTTTCTTT. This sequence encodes CSVVTGWGGLEAFF.

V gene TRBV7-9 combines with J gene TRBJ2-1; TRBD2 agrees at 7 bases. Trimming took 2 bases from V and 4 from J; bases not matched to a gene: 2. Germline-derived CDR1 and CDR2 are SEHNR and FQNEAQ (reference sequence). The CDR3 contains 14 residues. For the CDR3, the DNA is TGTGCCAGCAGCTTAACCGGGGGGTACAATGAGCAGTTCTTC. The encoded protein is CASSLTGGYNEQFF.

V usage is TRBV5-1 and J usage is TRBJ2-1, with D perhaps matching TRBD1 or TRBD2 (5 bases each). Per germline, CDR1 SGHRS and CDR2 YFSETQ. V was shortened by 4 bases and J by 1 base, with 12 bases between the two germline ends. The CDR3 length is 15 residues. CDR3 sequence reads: CASSPLEGSYNEQFF. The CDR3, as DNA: TGCGCCAGCAGCCCCCTCGAGGGGTCCTACAATGAGCAGTTCTTC.

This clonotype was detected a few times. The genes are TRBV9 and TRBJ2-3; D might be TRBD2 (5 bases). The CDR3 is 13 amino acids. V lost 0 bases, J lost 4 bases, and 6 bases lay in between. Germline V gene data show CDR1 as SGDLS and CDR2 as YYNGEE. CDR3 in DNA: TGTGCCAGCAGCGTAGACGGGGCAGATACGCAGTATTTT. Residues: CASSVDGADTQYF.

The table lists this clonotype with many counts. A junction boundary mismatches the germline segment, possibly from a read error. CDR3 coding DNA: TGTGCCATCAGTGAGCCCCCTCAAGATCCGCAGTATTTT. Its translation: CAISEPPQDPQYF. The V gene is TRBV10-3, the J gene TRBJ2-3, with D unclear. CDR3 length: 13 amino acids. Germline V CDR1 and CDR2: ENHRY, SYGVKD.

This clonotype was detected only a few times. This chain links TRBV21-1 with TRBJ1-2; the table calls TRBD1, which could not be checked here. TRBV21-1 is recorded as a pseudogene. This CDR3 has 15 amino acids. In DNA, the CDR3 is TGTGCCAGCAGCGACAGGGAAGAAAGTAACTATGGCTACACCTTC. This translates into CASSDREESNYGYTF.

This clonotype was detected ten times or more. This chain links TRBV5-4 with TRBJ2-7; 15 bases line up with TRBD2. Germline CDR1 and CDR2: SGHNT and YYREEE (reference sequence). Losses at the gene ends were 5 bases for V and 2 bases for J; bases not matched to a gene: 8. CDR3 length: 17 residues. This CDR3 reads CASSPGTSGGLTYEQYF. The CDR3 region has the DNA TGTGCCAGCAGTCCCGGGACTAGCGGGGGGCTTACCTACGAGCAGTACTTC.

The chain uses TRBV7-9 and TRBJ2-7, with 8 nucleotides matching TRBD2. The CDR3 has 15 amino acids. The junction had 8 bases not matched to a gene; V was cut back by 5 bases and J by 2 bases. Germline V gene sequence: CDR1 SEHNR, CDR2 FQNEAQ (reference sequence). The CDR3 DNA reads TGTGCCAGCAGCCCCGGGCTAGCGGGCCCCTACGAGCAGTACTTC. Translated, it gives CASSPGLAGPYEQYF.

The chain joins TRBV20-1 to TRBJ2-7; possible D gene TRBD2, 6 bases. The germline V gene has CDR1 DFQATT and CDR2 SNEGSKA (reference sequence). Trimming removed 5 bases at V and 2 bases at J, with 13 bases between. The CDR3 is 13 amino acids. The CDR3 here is CSALPRGTYEQYF. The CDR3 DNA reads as TGCAGTGCTCTCCCCCGGGGGACCTACGAGCAGTACTTC.

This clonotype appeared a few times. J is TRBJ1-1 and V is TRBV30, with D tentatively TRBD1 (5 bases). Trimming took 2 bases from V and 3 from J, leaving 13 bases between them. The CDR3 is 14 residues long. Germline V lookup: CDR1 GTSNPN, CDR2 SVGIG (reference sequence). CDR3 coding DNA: TGTGCCTGGAGTTACCTGGGGGGGGACACTGAAGCTTTCTTT. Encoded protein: CAWSYLGGDTEAFF.

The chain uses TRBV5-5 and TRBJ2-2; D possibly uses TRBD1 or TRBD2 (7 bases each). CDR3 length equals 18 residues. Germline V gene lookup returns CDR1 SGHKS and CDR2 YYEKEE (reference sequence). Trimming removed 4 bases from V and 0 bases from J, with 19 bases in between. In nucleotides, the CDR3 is TGTGCCAGCAGCACTGGGGAGGGGGCTTCGCCGAACACCGGGGAGCTGTTTTTT. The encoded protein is CASSTGEGASPNTGELFF. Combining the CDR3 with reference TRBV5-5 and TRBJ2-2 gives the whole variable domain DAGVTQSPTHLIKTRGQQVTLRCSPISGHKSVSWYQQVLGQGPQFIFQYYEKEERGRGNFPDRFSARQFPNYSSELNVNALLLGDSALYLCASSTGEGASPNTGELFFGEGSRLTVL.

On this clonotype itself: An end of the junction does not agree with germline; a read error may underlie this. This CDR3 is CASSMHSGLAVTKDNEQLF. The CDR3, as DNA: TGTGCCAGTAGTATGCACTCTGGACTAGCGGTTACCAAGGACAATGAGCAGTTATTC. The rearrangement uses TRBV19 and TRBJ2-1, with 10 positions matching TRBD2. This CDR3 contains 19 residues. Per germline, CDR1 LNHDA and CDR2 SQIVND (reference sequence).

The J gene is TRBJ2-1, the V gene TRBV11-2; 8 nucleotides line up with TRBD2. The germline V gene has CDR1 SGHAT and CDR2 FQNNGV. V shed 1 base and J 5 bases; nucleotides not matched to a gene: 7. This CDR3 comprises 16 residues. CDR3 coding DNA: TGTGCCAGCAGCTTAGTTTCAGTAGCGGGGCACAATGAGCAGTTCTTC. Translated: CASSLVSVAGHNEQFF.

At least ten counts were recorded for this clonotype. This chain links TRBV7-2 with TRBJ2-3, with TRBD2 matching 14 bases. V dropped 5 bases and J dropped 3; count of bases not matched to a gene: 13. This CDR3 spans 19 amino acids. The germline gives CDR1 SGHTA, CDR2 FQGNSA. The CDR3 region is CASSDPGLAGVMGTDTQYF. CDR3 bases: TGTGCCAGCAGCGACCCGGGACTAGCGGGAGTAATGGGGACAGATACGCAGTATTTT.

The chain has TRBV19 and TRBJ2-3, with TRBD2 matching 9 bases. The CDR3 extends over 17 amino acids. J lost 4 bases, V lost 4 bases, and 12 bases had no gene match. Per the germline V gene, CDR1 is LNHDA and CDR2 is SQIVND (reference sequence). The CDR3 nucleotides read TGTGCCAGTAGTACCCTCAAGCGGGGGGCCTCCGCAGATACGCAGTATTTT. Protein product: CASSTLKRGASADTQYF.

Written as DNA, the CDR3 is TGCGCCAGCAGCTTTAATCTGCAGGGAGACGCTTTCTTT. As protein: CASSFNLQGDAFF. The chain recombines TRBV5-1 with TRBJ1-1; D may be TRBD1 (5 bases). Germline CDR1 and CDR2: SGHRS and YFSETQ. The CDR3 is 13 residues long. Trimming removed 2 bases from V and 11 bases from J, with 16 bases in between.

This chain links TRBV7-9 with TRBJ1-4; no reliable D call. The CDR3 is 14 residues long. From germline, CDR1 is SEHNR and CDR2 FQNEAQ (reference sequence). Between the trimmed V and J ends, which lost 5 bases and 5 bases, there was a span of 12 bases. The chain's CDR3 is CASSPDARNEKLFF. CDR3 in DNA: TGTGCCAGCAGCCCGGACGCTAGAAATGAAAAACTGTTTTTT. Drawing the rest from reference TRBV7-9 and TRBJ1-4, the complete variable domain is DTGVSQNPRHKITKRGQNVTFRCDPISEHNRLYWYRQTLGQGPEFLTYFQNEAQLEKSRLLSDRFSAERPKGSFSTLEIQRTEQGDSAMYLCASSPDARNEKLFFGSGTQLSVL.

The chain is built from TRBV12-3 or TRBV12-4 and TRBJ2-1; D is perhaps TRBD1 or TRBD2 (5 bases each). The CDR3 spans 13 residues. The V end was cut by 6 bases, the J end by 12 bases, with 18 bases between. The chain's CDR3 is CASSFQTHGGQFF. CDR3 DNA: TGTGCCAGCAGCTTCCAAACACATGGGGGGCAGTTCTTC.

CDR3 nucleotides: TGCGCCAGCAGCCAAGATGGAGCGGACCAAGAGACCCAGTACTTC. Its protein is CASSQDGADQETQYF. The V and J genes are TRBV4-3 and TRBJ2-5, with D possibly TRBD2 on 5 matching bases. This CDR3 is built from 15 residues. V lost 0 bases, J lost 0 bases, and 8 bases lay in between. Germline loops: CDR1 LGHNA, CDR2 YSLEER.

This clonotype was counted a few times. The CDR3, as DNA: TGCGCCAGCAGCTTGGTAGGGGAGTCAGGCGAGCAGTACTTC. Translated: CASSLVGESGEQYF. V usage is TRBV5-1 and J usage is TRBJ2-7; D assignment may be TRBD1 or TRBD2 (5 bases each). Trimming removed 0 bases from V and 6 bases from J, with 13 bases in between. This CDR3 is built from 14 residues. Per the germline V gene, CDR1 is SGHRS and CDR2 is YFSETQ.

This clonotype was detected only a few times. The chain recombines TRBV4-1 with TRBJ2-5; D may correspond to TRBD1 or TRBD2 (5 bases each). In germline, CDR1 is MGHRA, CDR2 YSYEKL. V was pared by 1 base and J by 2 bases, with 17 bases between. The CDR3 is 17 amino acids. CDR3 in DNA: TGCGCCAGCAGCCAAGGAGGGCCGGGGCTAAGACAAGAGACCCAGTACTTC. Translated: CASSQGGPGLRQETQYF.

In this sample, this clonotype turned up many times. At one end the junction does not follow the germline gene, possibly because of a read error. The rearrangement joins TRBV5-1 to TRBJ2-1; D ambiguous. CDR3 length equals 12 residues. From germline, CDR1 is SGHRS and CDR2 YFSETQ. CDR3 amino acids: CASSLPYNEQFF. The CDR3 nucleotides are TGTGCCAGCAGCCTCCCGTACAATGAGCAGTTCTTC.